The clone carrying this T cell receptor (beta chain) was observed a few times. This sample was included in a study of coeliac disease. Clones were read by immunoSEQ multiplex PCR, and TCRdb kept only the in-frame ones, dropping some. The sample consists of about 9,400 clones, 67% of them appearing once. The TCR originated in a woman in her fifties or sixties with celiac disease. Source material: lamina propria lymphocytes from the gut.

The CDR3 sequence: CASGISRSTLETQYF. The CDR3 bases are TGTGCCAGCGGCATATCGAGATCGACTCTAGAGACCCAGTACTTC. The chain employs TRBV6-5 and TRBJ2-5; no clear D. The CDR3 covers 15 residues. Germline V CDR1 and CDR2: MNHEY, SVGAGI. Trimming pared 8 bases from V and 4 bases from J, leaving 20 bases between.